Shown below are 31 T cell receptor beta chains from a single sample sequenced in a study of response to subunit inactivated influenza vaccine. Via MiXCR, TCRdb re-called the RT-PCR reads, giving one row per CDR3 protein. This table has around 520,000 distinct CDR3 sequences, about 25% appearing once. Sequences were derived from CD4+ T cells sorted from PBMCs, sampled about 5 days after vaccination. The receptors come from a man aged 50 to 59 who received an inactivated influenza vaccine.

This clonotype was seen a handful of times. In DNA form, the CDR3 reads TGCAGCGTCAATCTCTTTCGGGAAGAGACCCAGTACTTC. Protein product: CSVNLFREETQYF. This sequence joins TRBV29-1 and TRBJ2-5; D gene ambiguous. This CDR3 contains 13 residues. Germline V gene sequence: CDR1 SQVTM, CDR2 ANQGSEA. Trimming removed 6 bases at V and 3 bases at J, with 14 bases between.

The chain couples TRBV6-2 or TRBV6-3 to TRBJ2-5; D might be TRBD2 (5 bases). V was shortened by 6 bases and J by 6 bases, with 17 bases between the two germline ends. CDR1 is MNHEY, CDR2 SVGEGT, per germline. There are 14 residues in the CDR3. CDR3 protein: CASSLREGMKTQYF. In DNA form, the CDR3 reads TGTGCCAGCAGCCTACGCGAGGGAATGAAGACCCAGTACTTC.

This clonotype was detected a few times. The chain carries TRBV10-3 and TRBJ2-5; D perhaps matches TRBD2 (5 bases). Germline V lookup: CDR1 ENHRY, CDR2 SYGVKD. Between the trimmed V and J ends, which lost 7 bases and 1 base, there was a span of 13 bases. This CDR3 comprises 14 residues. The CDR3 DNA sequence: TGTGCCATCAAAGGGCCTAGCAGCCAAGAGACCCAGTACTTC. Translation: CAIKGPSSQETQYF.

Note on this clonotype: A read error may produce the germline difference seen at one junction end. The V call is TRBV10-3, the J call TRBJ2-7, with TRBD1 as a possible D gene (5 bases). The CDR3 has 14 residues. Germline V gene lookup returns CDR1 ENHRY and CDR2 SYGVKD. The CDR3 DNA reads as TGTGCCATCAGTGAGTCGGTGGGCAGGGCCCTCGGCAACTTC. This gives the protein CAISESVGRALGNF.

The table lists this clonotype with a few counts. The chain carries TRBV7-2 and TRBJ2-3; no definite D call. Germline CDR1 reads SGHTA; CDR2 reads FQGNSA. The V and J ends lost 5 bases and 5 bases respectively, with 8 bases between them. The CDR3 totals 12 residues. The CDR3, as DNA: TGTGCCAGCAGCCCGCAGCTAGATACGCAGTATTTT. It is translated as CASSPQLDTQYF.

The rearrangement uses TRBV25-1 and TRBJ1-2, with TRBD1 matching 8 bases. The CDR3 is 13 residues long. With 6 bases clipped from V and 8 bases from J, the junction kept 8 bases outside the gene matches. The germline V gene encodes CDR1 MGHDK and CDR2 SYGVNS. The CDR3 region has the DNA TGTGCCAGCAGCCAGACAGGGGTAGGGGGCTACACCTTC. It encodes CASSQTGVGGYTF.

The V call is TRBV2, the J call TRBJ2-1; TRBD1 is a possible D gene (6 bases). Germline assignment: CDR1 SNHLY and CDR2 FYNNEI. The CDR3 loop spans 13 amino acids. V gave up 6 bases and J gave up 8 bases, with 14 bases separating them. The CDR3 coding sequence is TGTGCCAGCAGATGGAGACAGGCCGATGAGCAGTTCTTC. Protein sequence: CASRWRQADEQFF.

This chain links TRBV12-3 or TRBV12-4 with TRBJ1-1, with a possible D match to TRBD1 (5 bases). V was cut by 5 bases and J by 4 bases, with 11 bases left in between. The CDR3 is 13 amino acids. The CDR3 region is CASSLTEGTEAFF. For the CDR3, the DNA is TGTGCCAGCAGTCTGACAGAGGGCACTGAAGCTTTCTTT.

This clonotype was observed a handful of times. CDR3 nucleotides: TGTGCCAGCATCCTGGGGACTGAAGCTTTCTTT. Amino acid sequence: CASILGTEAFF. The chain links TRBV28 to TRBJ1-1; D not resolved. V dropped 7 bases and J dropped 5 bases, with 8 bases sitting between them. Germline CDR1 is MDHEN and CDR2 is SYDVKM. CDR3 length: 11 amino acids.

The V gene is TRBV30, the J gene TRBJ1-5, with D unresolved. V lost 0 bases to trimming and J lost 6 bases, with 18 bases between them. Germline V gene data show CDR1 as GTSNPN and CDR2 as SVGIG (reference sequence). The CDR3 runs to 16 residues. DNA for the CDR3: TGTGCCTGGAGTGTACGTGGTAGGGCGGGGTCTCAGCCCCAGCATTTT. Amino acid sequence: CAWSVRGRAGSQPQHF.

This clonotype occurred a few times. The chain combines TRBV15 with TRBJ1-4; 8 positions agree with TRBD1. V lost 0 bases and J lost 7; bases outside the gene matches: 10. CDR3 length equals 17 residues. CDR1 is LNHNV and CDR2 is YYDKDF in the germline V gene (reference sequence). The DNA of the CDR3 is TGTGCCACCAGCAGAGAACCCGTGGGCAGGGGGCGTGAAAAACTGTTTTTT. This codes for CATSREPVGRGREKLFF.

The chain employs TRBV5-6 and TRBJ2-5; the match to TRBD2 covers 9 bases. Germline V gene sequence: CDR1 SGHDT, CDR2 YYEEEE. CDR3 length: 16 residues. Losses at the gene ends were 3 bases for V and 4 bases for J; bases not matched to a gene: 10. CDR3 loop: CASSSISGSWRETQYF. CDR3 in DNA: TGTGCCAGCAGCTCAATTAGCGGGAGTTGGAGAGAGACCCAGTACTTC.

The J gene is TRBJ2-2, the V gene TRBV5-1, with TRBD2 matching over 8 bases. Germline V gene lookup returns CDR1 SGHRS and CDR2 YFSETQ. There are 15 residues in the CDR3. The J segment lost 5 bases and the V segment lost 4 bases, leaving 7 bases of the junction unmatched. The CDR3 nucleotides are TGCGCCAGCAGCCCCGGTCCGGGAGGGACCGGGGAGCTGTTTTTT. Translated: CASSPGPGGTGELFF.

The chain has TRBV19 and TRBJ2-1; TRBD1 agrees at 9 bases. CDR3 length: 15 residues. CDR1 and CDR2 from the germline V gene are LNHDA and SQIVND (reference sequence). The V segment lost 7 bases and the J segment 7 bases; nucleotides outside the gene matches: 11. The CDR3 loop reads CASNPTGQGWNEQFF. As DNA, the CDR3 is TGTGCCAGTAATCCGACGGGACAGGGTTGGAATGAGCAGTTCTTC.

The chain has TRBV11-2 and TRBJ2-5; TRBD1 is a possible D gene (5 bases). CDR1 and CDR2 (germline): SGHAT, FQNNGV. Trimming removed 1 base from V and 4 bases from J, with 16 bases in between. The CDR3 is made up of 16 amino acids. The CDR3 DNA is TGTGCCAGCAGCTTAGGGGGCACTAACCTCGGAGAGACCCAGTACTTC. This encodes CASSLGGTNLGETQYF.

This clonotype was counted between two and nine times. The V gene is TRBV12-3 or TRBV12-4, the J gene TRBJ2-7; 7 bases line up with TRBD1. J lost 4 bases, V lost 5 bases, and 11 bases had no gene match. The CDR3 runs 15 residues. The CDR3 is CASSPPRGGAYEQYF. The CDR3 DNA reads TGTGCCAGCAGTCCTCCGAGAGGGGGCGCGTACGAGCAGTACTTC.

This clonotype was seen many times. An end of the junction does not agree with germline; a read error may underlie this. The V gene is TRBV7-9, the J gene TRBJ2-3; D is ambiguous. The CDR3 length is 13 residues. The V gene's germline CDR1 is SEHNR and CDR2 FQNEAQ (reference sequence). The CDR3: CASSLEVPGPLHF. In DNA, the CDR3 is TGTGCCAGCAGCTTAGAAGTCCCGGGCCCGCTACATTTT.

This clonotype was seen a few times. The rearrangement uses TRBV5-1 and TRBJ2-7, with TRBD2 matching 8 bases. Per the germline V gene, CDR1 is SGHRS and CDR2 is YFSETQ. The CDR3 is 14 amino acids. The junction had 6 bases not matched to a gene; V was cut back by 3 bases and J by 4 bases. The CDR3 bases are TGCGCCAGCAGCTCCGGGACTAGGTTTTACGAGCAGTACTTC. It translates to CASSSGTRFYEQYF. Complete variable domain (other parts from reference TRBV5-1 and TRBJ2-7): KAGVTQTPRYLIKTRGQQVTLSCSPISGHRSVSWYQQTPGQGLQFLFEYFSETQRNKGNFPGRFSGRQFSNSRSEMNVSTLELGDSALYLCASSSGTRFYEQYFGPGTRLTVT.

The chain recombines TRBV9 with TRBJ1-1, with a tentative D call TRBD1 (5 bases). The CDR3 covers 13 residues. The germline V and J ends were trimmed by 4 bases and 3 bases, with 10 bases remaining between them. Germline assignment: CDR1 SGDLS and CDR2 YYNGEE. CDR3 in amino acids: CASSQGAHTEAFF. The CDR3 coding sequence is TGTGCCAGCAGCCAGGGTGCCCACACTGAAGCTTTCTTT.

The chain links TRBV29-1 to TRBJ2-1, with unresolved D. Germline V CDR1 and CDR2: SQVTM, ANQGSEA. The CDR3 extends over 14 amino acids. V lost 5 bases and J 1 base, leaving 12 bases between the germline ends. The DNA for the CDR3 is TGCAGCGTTAAATTCCCGGGTTCCTACAATGAGCAGTTCTTC. Translating gives CSVKFPGSYNEQFF.

The chain has TRBV6-5 and TRBJ2-4; no firm D call. Germline CDR1 reads MNHEY; CDR2 reads SVGAGI. Trimming took off 0 bases at V and 7 bases at J, with 10 bases between the two ends. CDR3 length: 14 residues. CDR3 loop: CASSYSGDRNIQYF. CDR3 bases: TGTGCCAGCAGTTACTCCGGCGACCGTAACATTCAGTACTTC.

This clonotype has only a few counts. This chain links TRBV7-9 with TRBJ2-3; 8 bases fit TRBD1. Trimming removed 5 bases from V and 7 bases from J; junction bases left unmatched: 14. The CDR3 length is 16 residues. Germline V lookup: CDR1 SEHNR, CDR2 FQNEAQ (reference sequence). CDR3: CASSPADRDPRNTQYF. CDR3 bases: TGTGCCAGCAGCCCGGCGGACAGGGACCCCAGGAATACGCAGTATTTT.

The chain couples TRBV20-1 to TRBJ2-5; TRBD1 is a possible D gene (6 bases). The V end lost 2 bases, the J end lost 1 base, and 11 bases lay between the germline ends. The CDR3 contains 14 residues. Germline loops: CDR1 DFQATT, CDR2 SNEGSKA (reference sequence). DNA of the CDR3: TGCAGTGCTAGATCTCCGACAGGCCAAGAGACCCAGTACTTC. Encoded protein: CSARSPTGQETQYF.

The genes are TRBV18 and TRBJ2-6; D gene ambiguous. Germline CDR1 and CDR2: KGHSH and LQKENI. The ends were cut back, 1 base at V and 2 bases at J, with 6 bases in the middle. CDR3 length: 15 amino acids. For the CDR3, the DNA is TGTGCCAGCTCACCACTTGTTGCTGGGGCCAACGTCCTGACTTTC. Encoded protein: CASSPLVAGANVLTF.

As concerns this clonotype: The DNA is left out, because the CDR3 cannot be placed on it with certainty; the CDR3 is given as TCRdb lists it. V gene TRBV7-2 combines with J gene TRBJ2-3; TRBD1 was called by the table and not checked on the DNA. Inclusive of both ends, the CDR3 amounts to 15 amino acids. Germline assignment: CDR1 SGHTA and CDR2 FQGNSA. This chain's CDR3 is CASSLVGQGASLRYF.

This chain connects TRBV12-3 or TRBV12-4 to TRBJ2-1; TRBD2 agrees at 9 bases. The V segment lost 6 bases and the J segment 3 bases; nucleotides outside the gene matches: 6. This CDR3 comprises 15 residues. CDR3 sequence reads: CASRVAGAYYNEQFF. The CDR3 DNA is TGTGCCAGCAGGGTAGCGGGGGCGTACTACAATGAGCAGTTCTTC.

The J gene is TRBJ2-1, the V gene TRBV24-1; 9 nucleotides agree with TRBD2. V lost 4 bases and J lost 8; bases outside the gene matches: 8. CDR1 is KGHDR and CDR2 is SFDVKD in the germline V gene. The CDR3 consists of 15 residues. The CDR3 sequence: CATSDTGIAGDEQFF. The DNA of the CDR3 is TGTGCCACCAGTGACACCGGAATAGCGGGAGATGAGCAGTTCTTC.

V gene TRBV5-1 combines with J gene TRBJ2-2; D gene unclear. V was shortened by 5 bases and J by 4 bases, with 9 bases between the two germline ends. This CDR3 region has 13 residues. Germline V CDR1 and CDR2: SGHRS, YFSETQ. CDR3 region: CASREGFTGELFF. CDR3 sequence (DNA): TGCGCCAGCAGAGAAGGGTTCACCGGGGAGCTGTTTTTT.

This clonotype was detected only a few times. This chain joins TRBV4-2 and TRBJ1-2; TRBD1 might be the D (5 bases). V lost 4 bases and J 2 bases, leaving 11 bases between the germline ends. CDR3 length equals 14 residues. The germline gives CDR1 LGHNA, CDR2 YNFKEQ. CDR3: CASSRDLDNYGYTF. DNA for the CDR3: TGTGCCAGCAGCCGGGACCTGGACAACTATGGCTACACCTTC.

The rearrangement joins TRBV12-3 or TRBV12-4 to TRBJ2-7; TRBD1 matches at 8 bases. This CDR3 comprises 13 residues. V was clipped by 5 bases and J by 3 bases; unmatched bases: 3. This CDR3 is CASSQGAYYEQYF. In DNA, the CDR3 is TGTGCCAGCAGTCAGGGGGCGTACTACGAGCAGTACTTC.

V usage is TRBV10-3 and J usage is TRBJ2-5; the match to TRBD2 covers 9 bases. J was trimmed by 4 bases and V by 0 bases; bases with no gene match: 6. Per germline, CDR1 ENHRY and CDR2 SYGVKD. This CDR3 is built from 16 residues. In DNA, the CDR3 is TGTGCCATCAGTGAGTCTCGGCGGGGGGGCCGAGAGACCCAGTACTTC. Translated: CAISESRRGGRETQYF.